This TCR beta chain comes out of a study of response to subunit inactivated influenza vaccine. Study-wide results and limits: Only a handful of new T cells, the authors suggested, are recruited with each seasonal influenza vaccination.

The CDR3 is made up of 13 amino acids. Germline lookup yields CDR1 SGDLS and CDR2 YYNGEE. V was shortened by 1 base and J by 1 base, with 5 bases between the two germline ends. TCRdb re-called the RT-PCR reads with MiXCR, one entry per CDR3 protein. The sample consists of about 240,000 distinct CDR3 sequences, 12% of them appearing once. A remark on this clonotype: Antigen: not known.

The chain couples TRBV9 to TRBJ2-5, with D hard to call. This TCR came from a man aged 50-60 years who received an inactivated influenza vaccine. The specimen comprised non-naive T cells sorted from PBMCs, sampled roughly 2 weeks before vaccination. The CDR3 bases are TGTGCCAGCAGCGTATCCATCCAAGAGACCCAGTACTTC. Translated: CASSVSIQETQYF. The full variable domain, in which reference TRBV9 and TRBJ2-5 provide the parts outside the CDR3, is DSGVTQTPKHLITATGQRVTLRCSPRSGDLSVYWYQQSLDQGLQFLIQYYNGEERAKGNILERFSAQQFPDLHSELNLSSLELGDSALYFCASSVSIQETQYFGPGTRLLVL.